The 23 T cell receptor beta chains listed next were all sequenced from one sample in a study of blood T cell repertoires in COVID-19. Generated by immunoSEQ multiplex PCR, the TCRdb table keeps only in-frame clones and is missing some. The sample has about 170,000 clones, around 87% seen once. The sample taken for sequencing was peripheral blood. The source is a man younger than 35 with active or convalescent COVID-19.

This clone was observed a handful of times. The CDR3 DNA sequence: TGTGCCAGCAGATGGGACAGGGGAGGCGGGGAGCTGTTTTTT. Protein sequence: CASRWDRGGGELFF. V and J are TRBV5-5 and TRBJ2-2, with TRBD1 matching over 10 bases. Germline CDR1 and CDR2: SGHKS and YYEKEE (reference sequence). The trim removed 5 bases at V and 7 bases at J, leaving 5 bases unmatched. This CDR3 comprises 14 residues. The variable domain in full, completed from reference TRBV5-5 and TRBJ2-2, reads DAGVTQSPTHLIKTRGQQVTLRCSPISGHKSVSWYQQVLGQGPQFIFQYYEKEERGRGNFPDRFSARQFPNYSSELNVNALLLGDSALYLCASRWDRGGGELFFGEGSRLTVL.

The chain carries TRBV28 and TRBJ1-1, with D possibly matching TRBD1 (5 bases). Germline V lookup: CDR1 MDHEN, CDR2 SYDVKM. There are 13 residues in the CDR3. V lost 6 bases and J 1 base, leaving 9 bases between the germline ends. The CDR3 sequence: CASRHQGNTEAFF. The CDR3 bases are TGTGCCAGCAGACATCAGGGGAACACTGAAGCTTTCTTT.

This clone occurred once. The rearrangement joins TRBV6-5 to TRBJ1-1; D may be TRBD1 (5 bases). This CDR3 has 15 residues. Looked up from germline, CDR1 is MNHEY and CDR2 is SVGAGI. The V gene lost 2 bases and the J gene lost 5 bases, with 15 bases spanning the gap. Here the CDR3 reads CASSYTQGSGTEAFF. CDR3 coding DNA: TGTGCCAGCAGTTACACCCAGGGATCCGGGACTGAAGCTTTCTTT.

The chain employs TRBV9 and TRBJ1-1; 7 bases match TRBD1. The trim removed 3 bases at V and 4 bases at J, leaving 6 bases unmatched. Per the germline V gene, CDR1 is SGDLS and CDR2 is YYNGEE. The length of the CDR3 is 14 residues. The CDR3 nucleotides read TGTGCCAGCAGCGCGGCGACAGGGACCACTGAAGCTTTCTTT. The encoded protein is CASSAATGTTEAFF.

The chain employs TRBV30 and TRBJ2-7; 9 bases map to TRBD1. This CDR3 has 14 residues. Germline-derived CDR1 and CDR2 are GTSNPN and SVGIG (reference sequence). V was pared by 2 bases and J by 5 bases, with 7 bases of the junction left unmatched. CDR3 residues: CAWSRDRVSHEQYF. CDR3 coding DNA: TGTGCCTGGAGTCGGGACAGGGTGTCCCACGAGCAGTACTTC.

The DNA of the CDR3 is TGTGCCAGTAGGCGGGGGAGGAACACTGAAGCTTTCTTT. It translates to CASRRGRNTEAFF. The chain joins TRBV19 to TRBJ1-1; TRBD1 is a possible D gene (5 bases). This CDR3 region has 13 residues. V dropped 6 bases and J dropped 1 base, with 9 bases sitting between them. The germline gives CDR1 LNHDA, CDR2 SQIVND (reference sequence).

The chain links TRBV2 to TRBJ1-5; D call uncertain. This CDR3 contains 17 residues. The V end was cut by 6 bases, the J end by 0 bases, with 18 bases between. CDR1 SNHLY and CDR2 FYNNEI come from the germline V gene. Here the CDR3 DNA reads TGTGCCAGCAGGGTAGCTCGGGCAGGAGGTAGCAATCAGCCCCAGCATTTT. Protein: CASRVARAGGSNQPQHF. Full variable domain (rest looked up from reference TRBV2 and TRBJ1-5): EPEVTQTPSHQVTQMGQEVILRCVPISNHLYFYWYRQILGQKVEFLVSFYNNEISEKSEIFDDQFSVERPDGSNFTLKIRSTKLEDSAMYFCASRVARAGGSNQPQHFGDGTRLSIL.

The chain carries TRBV5-4 and TRBJ2-3, with 10 bases matching TRBD1. CDR3 length: 13 residues. In germline, CDR1 is SGHNT, CDR2 YYREEE (reference sequence). J lost 5 bases, V lost 8 bases, and 5 bases had no gene match. The DNA of the CDR3 is TGTGCCAGGGGGGACAGGGGCGGAGATACGCAGTATTTT. Translating it yields CARGDRGGDTQYF.

The chain recombines TRBV27 with TRBJ1-2; TRBD1 matches 8 bases. The length of the CDR3 is 15 residues. CDR1 is MNHEY and CDR2 is SMNVEV in the germline V gene (reference sequence). J was trimmed by 4 bases and V by 6 bases; bases with no gene match: 10. CDR3 bases: TGTGCCAGCAGGCGCACTGGGACAGGAGGCTATGGCTACACCTTC. This codes for CASRRTGTGGYGYTF.

In this sample, this clone turned up once. The rearrangement uses TRBV7-6 and TRBJ2-6; TRBD1 matches at 7 bases. V was pared by 5 bases and J by 4 bases, with 11 bases of the junction left unmatched. This CDR3 region has 17 residues. Germline V gene data show CDR1 as SGHVS and CDR2 as FNYEAQ. CDR3 DNA sequence: TGTGCCAGCAGCGGAGATCCGGACAGGCAAGGGGCCAACGTCCTGACTTTC. Translating gives CASSGDPDRQGANVLTF.

The gene calls are TRBV7-9 and TRBJ1-4; 9 bases agree with TRBD1. With 5 bases clipped from V and 8 bases from J, the junction kept 9 bases outside the gene matches. This CDR3 is 15 amino acids long. Germline V gene sequence: CDR1 SEHNR, CDR2 FQNEAQ (reference sequence). CDR3: CASSPSGQGWEKLFF. CDR3 in DNA: TGTGCCAGCAGCCCGTCGGGACAGGGTTGGGAAAAACTGTTTTTT.

This clone was detected only a few times. The chain joins TRBV7-2 to TRBJ2-7; TRBD1 matches 9 bases. The CDR3 is 14 amino acids. The germline V gene encodes CDR1 SGHTA and CDR2 FQGNSA. After removal of 5 bases from V and 6 bases from J, the junction contained 8 bases not matched to a gene. CDR3 coding DNA: TGTGCCAGCAGCCCCAGGACAGGGGCCAGCGAGCAGTACTTC. This codes for CASSPRTGASEQYF.

The V and J genes are TRBV6-4 and TRBJ2-1, with D possibly being TRBD1 (5 bases). CDR1 and CDR2 from the germline V gene are MRHNA and SNTAGT. Trimming removed 2 bases at V and 3 bases at J, with 11 bases between. There are 15 residues in the CDR3. The CDR3 DNA reads TGTGCCAGCAGTGACGGGCAGGGTTTCTACAATGAGCAGTTCTTC. Translating it yields CASSDGQGFYNEQFF.

The chain couples TRBV3-1 (or the pseudogene TRBV3-2) to TRBJ2-1, with D possibly matching TRBD2 (6 bases). This CDR3 is built from 13 residues. V was trimmed by 8 bases and J by 6 bases, leaving 14 bases between them. Per germline, CDR1 LGHDT and CDR2 YNNKEL (reference sequence). The CDR3 nucleotides read TGTGCCAGCCGAAATCGACTAGTCAATGAGCAGTTCTTC. This sequence encodes CASRNRLVNEQFF.

The J gene is TRBJ2-5, the V gene TRBV7-9; D gene unclear. Germline lookup yields CDR1 SEHNR and CDR2 FQNEAQ (reference sequence). V was cut by 0 bases and J by 1 base, with 6 bases left in between. The CDR3 covers 14 residues. The CDR3 DNA reads TGTGCCAGCAGCTTAGCGACTGGCCAAGAGACCCAGTACTTC. The encoded protein is CASSLATGQETQYF.

This chain joins TRBV2 and TRBJ1-2, with D tentatively TRBD1 (5 bases). Trimming left V 2 bases short and J 9 bases short, with 16 bases between. Germline V gives CDR1 SNHLY, CDR2 FYNNEI. The CDR3 has 14 residues. The CDR3 region is CASSESSGGSSYTF. CDR3 coding DNA: TGTGCCAGCAGTGAAAGCTCCGGGGGTAGCAGCTACACCTTC.

The rearrangement joins TRBV7-6 to TRBJ2-1; D remains unclear. The germline gives CDR1 SGHVS, CDR2 FNYEAQ. This CDR3 region has 12 residues. V was cut by 2 bases and J by 9 bases, with 8 bases left in between. This CDR3 is CASSLSYFEQFF. In nucleotides, the CDR3 is TGTGCCAGCAGCTTATCCTACTTTGAGCAGTTCTTC.

V gene TRBV18 combines with J gene TRBJ1-2; D gene unclear. Germline lookup yields CDR1 KGHSH and CDR2 LQKENI. Trimming left V 3 bases short and J 8 bases short, with 13 bases between. CDR3 size: 13 residues. CDR3 in amino acids: CASSPGLPRGYTF. The CDR3 DNA reads TGTGCCAGCTCACCGGGTCTTCCGCGGGGCTACACCTTC.

This clone was seen once. This chain joins TRBV3-1 (or the pseudogene TRBV3-2) and TRBJ1-5; 8 bases are a match to TRBD1. This CDR3 comprises 14 residues. Germline V gene data show CDR1 as LGHDT and CDR2 as YNNKEL (reference sequence). Trimming removed 3 bases from V and 3 bases from J; junction bases left unmatched: 1. CDR3 sequence: CASSQDRDNQPQHF. CDR3 coding DNA: TGTGCCAGCAGCCAGGACAGGGACAATCAGCCCCAGCATTTT.

The chain recombines TRBV7-9 with TRBJ2-1; 9 bases fit TRBD2. CDR1 is SEHNR, CDR2 FQNEAQ, per germline (reference sequence). Trimming removed 5 bases from V and 9 bases from J; junction bases left unmatched: 2. The CDR3 length is 12 residues. The DNA for the CDR3 is TGTGCCAGCAGCAAGACTAGCGGTGAGCAGTTCTTC. This gives the protein CASSKTSGEQFF.

The chain carries TRBV5-5 and TRBJ1-4, with D perhaps TRBD1 (6 bases). V lost 3 bases and J 5 bases, leaving 17 bases between the germline ends. CDR1 and CDR2 (germline): SGHKS, YYEKEE (reference sequence). The CDR3 is 16 amino acids. The CDR3 coding sequence is TGTGCCAGCAGCTCAGGGGCGGCTCCCACGAATGAAAAACTGTTTTTT. Translated: CASSSGAAPTNEKLFF.

This sequence joins TRBV5-1 and TRBJ2-1, with D tentatively TRBD1 (6 bases). The CDR3 length is 16 residues. CDR1 SGHRS and CDR2 YFSETQ come from the germline V gene. The germline V and J ends were trimmed by 5 bases and 4 bases, with 19 bases remaining between them. The CDR3 reads CASRPPTGRLYNEQFF. CDR3 in DNA: TGCGCCAGCAGACCCCCAACAGGGCGCCTATACAATGAGCAGTTCTTC.

The V call is TRBV6-1, the J call TRBJ1-2, with a weak D call TRBD1 (6 bases). The germline gives CDR1 MNHNS, CDR2 SASEGT. The CDR3 contains 13 residues. The V and J ends lost 2 bases and 8 bases respectively, with 12 bases between them. The CDR3: CASSENRVQGYTF. CDR3 bases: TGTGCCAGCAGTGAAAACAGGGTTCAAGGCTACACCTTC.